The next 27 T cell receptor beta chains were all read from a single sample in a study of vaccination and CD4 T cells after COVID-19. This sample's treatment: approximately 9-day PBMC culture with coronavirus spike peptide pools or control peptides (ViraFEST assay). Cultured CD4+ T cell DNA underwent sequencing with the Oncomine TCR Beta short-read assay. TCRdb reprocessed the PCR reads with MiXCR, giving one entry per CDR3 protein. This table holds 7,200 or so distinct CDR3 sequences, roughly 57% found once. These receptors are not linked to any known antigen. The sequenced sample consisted of CD4+ T cells from blood, cultured in vitro. The receptors were sampled from a human donor who had recovered from COVID-19.

This chain links TRBV16 with TRBJ1-1, with D hard to call. Germline lookup yields CDR1 KGHSY and CDR2 FQNENV. V was clipped by 2 bases and J by 1 base, with 8 bases between them. CDR3 length: 14 residues. CDR3 DNA sequence: TGTGCCAGCAGCCAACGGCTCCCGAACACTGAAGCTTTCTTT. Residues: CASSQRLPNTEAFF.

This clonotype was found a few times. This sequence joins TRBV20-1 and TRBJ2-3; 10 bases agree with TRBD2. Germline lookup yields CDR1 DFQATT and CDR2 SNEGSKA (reference sequence). Unmatched junction bases numbered 0, after V lost 2 bases and J lost 1 base. The CDR3 loop spans 14 amino acids. The CDR3 spells CSARLAGGTDTQYF. The CDR3 region has the DNA TGCAGTGCTAGACTAGCGGGGGGCACAGATACGCAGTATTTT.

The rearrangement joins TRBV6-5 to TRBJ2-7, with 10 bases lining up with TRBD2. Germline trimming cut 0 bases from V and 3 bases from J; bases unmatched to any gene: 5. The CDR3 consists of 16 residues. Germline V CDR1 and CDR2: MNHEY, SVGAGI. In DNA, the CDR3 is TGTGCCAGCAGTTACTCCTCTAGCGGGGGCAACTACGAGCAGTACTTC. Translation: CASSYSSSGGNYEQYF.

The chain links TRBV2 to TRBJ2-1; TRBD2 agrees at 7 bases. The germline V gene has CDR1 SNHLY and CDR2 FYNNEI. The trim removed 10 bases at V and 7 bases at J, leaving 22 bases unmatched. This CDR3 has 17 amino acids. CDR3 coding DNA: TGTGCCACCACCGGGCCAACTACTGCGGGGGAGGTAAATGAGCAGTTCTTC. It specifies CATTGPTTAGEVNEQFF.

V is TRBV25-1 and J is TRBJ1-2; D is possibly TRBD1 (5 bases). The V and J ends lost 6 bases and 7 bases respectively, with 15 bases between them. The CDR3 runs 13 residues. CDR1 is MGHDK, CDR2 SYGVNS, per germline. The CDR3 DNA sequence: TGTGCCAGCAGCGGCCGTCAGGGCTCTGGCTACACCTTC. Translated: CASSGRQGSGYTF.

This sequence joins TRBV28 and TRBJ1-5; D unclear. Trimming took 4 bases from V and 2 from J, leaving 6 bases between them. The germline gives CDR1 MDHEN, CDR2 SYDVKM. The CDR3 runs 13 residues. For the CDR3, the DNA is TGTGCCAGCAGTTGGGAGGGCAATCAGCCCCAGCATTTT. This sequence encodes CASSWEGNQPQHF.

This clonotype turned up a few times. V usage is TRBV10-1 and J usage is TRBJ1-1; no definite D call. Germline V gives CDR1 WNHNN, CDR2 SYGVQD (reference sequence). The CDR3 runs to 13 residues. The V end lost 5 bases, the J end lost 0 bases, and 7 bases lay between the germline ends. The CDR3 bases are TGCGCCAGCAGTCGGGATATGAACACTGAAGCTTTCTTT. Translating gives CASSRDMNTEAFF.

The chain recombines TRBV2 with TRBJ2-5; perhaps D is TRBD1 or TRBD2 (7 bases each). The CDR3 runs to 14 residues. The V end lost 6 bases, the J end lost 5 bases, and 16 bases lay between the germline ends. From germline, CDR1 is SNHLY and CDR2 FYNNEI. The CDR3 coding sequence is TGTGCCAGCAGATCAGACAGGGAGGGGGAGACCCAGTACTTC. Amino acids: CASRSDREGETQYF.

This clonotype has a handful of counts. V is TRBV20-1 and J is TRBJ1-5; D gene unclear. The CDR3 sequence is 12 residues long. Per germline, CDR1 DFQATT and CDR2 SNEGSKA (reference sequence). V was clipped by 1 base and J by 5 bases, with 6 bases between them. The CDR3 DNA is TGCAGTGCTAGAGGACGGGATCAGCCCCAGCATTTT. Amino acids: CSARGRDQPQHF.

The rearrangement joins TRBV27 to TRBJ2-3; 7 bases agree with TRBD2. The V gene's germline CDR1 is MNHEY and CDR2 SMNVEV (reference sequence). This CDR3 has 15 residues. V lost 2 bases and J lost 0; bases outside the gene matches: 2. CDR3: CASSLTSASTDTQYF. For the CDR3, the DNA is TGTGCCAGCAGTTTAACTAGCGCTAGCACAGATACGCAGTATTTT.

V usage is TRBV19 and J usage is TRBJ2-6; D call uncertain. The germline gives CDR1 LNHDA, CDR2 SQIVND (reference sequence). The CDR3 spans 13 residues. The V end lost 9 bases, the J end lost 0 bases, and 6 bases lay between the germline ends. CDR3 sequence: CASHASGANVLTF. The DNA for the CDR3 is TGTGCCAGCCACGCCTCTGGGGCCAACGTCCTGACTTTC.

The chain has TRBV12-3 or TRBV12-4 and TRBJ1-5; 10 bases match TRBD1. The V gene end was trimmed by 6 bases and the J gene end by 6 bases; junction bases not matched to a gene: 5. This CDR3 is built from 14 residues. The CDR3 coding sequence is TGTGCCAGCAGGATCGGACAGGGGGGTCAGCCCCAGCATTTT. Translated, it gives CASRIGQGGQPQHF.

Sample share makes this clonotype medium-sized. This rearrangement joins TRBV10-3 to TRBJ2-1; 10 nucleotides agree with TRBD1. This CDR3 is built from 17 residues. CDR1 and CDR2 (germline): ENHRY, SYGVKD. The trim removed 4 bases at V and 5 bases at J, leaving 11 bases unmatched. The CDR3 nucleotides read TGTGCCATCAGTGCCACCCGGGACAGGGGACTAAACAATGAGCAGTTCTTC. Translation: CAISATRDRGLNNEQFF.

The chain uses TRBV6-1 and TRBJ1-1; D gene uncertain. The CDR3 contains 13 residues. Trimming removed 6 bases at V and 1 base at J, with 9 bases between. CDR1 and CDR2 from the germline V gene are MNHNS and SASEGT. The CDR3 loop is CASRIPGNTEAFF. The CDR3 DNA follows: TGTGCCAGCAGGATTCCGGGGAACACTGAAGCTTTCTTT.

This clonotype was counted between two and nine times. Germline and junction disagree at one end, which may indicate a read error. The gene calls are TRBV7-3 and TRBJ2-5, with a possible D match to TRBD1 (7 bases). The CDR3 spans 15 residues. Per the germline V gene, CDR1 is SGHTA and CDR2 is FQGTGA. Here the CDR3 DNA reads TGTGCCAGCAGCCTAACCGGACAGGAGGGGGAGACCCAGTACTTC. Its protein product is CASSLTGQEGETQYF.

This chain joins TRBV6-5 and TRBJ1-6; 7 bases line up with TRBD1. V lost 4 bases and J lost 7; bases outside the gene matches: 7. CDR3 size: 15 residues. The germline V gene encodes CDR1 MNHEY and CDR2 SVGAGI. DNA of the CDR3: TGTGCCAGCAGTTCCTCCGGGACAGCAAATTCACCCCTCCACTTT. This sequence encodes CASSSSGTANSPLHF.

As concerns this clonotype: The junction and the germline gene differ at one end; a read error may be behind it. This sequence joins TRBV29-1 and TRBJ1-1, with D hard to call. In germline, CDR1 is SQVTM, CDR2 ANQGSEA. This CDR3 spans 12 amino acids. CDR3 sequence (DNA): TGCAGCGTCGAAGCCGCCGGTCTGGAGGCTTTCTTT. Its protein is CSVEAAGLEAFF.

The chain uses TRBV4-1 and TRBJ1-2; 12 nucleotides align to TRBD1. The germline gives CDR1 MGHRA, CDR2 YSYEKL. The CDR3 has 15 residues. V trimming: 5 bases; J trimming: 8 bases; junction bases outside the gene matches: 9. CDR3 DNA: TGCGCCAGCAGCACCCCGGGACAGGGGGCTGGAGGCTACACCTTC. Translation: CASSTPGQGAGGYTF.

The genes are TRBV6-1 and TRBJ1-1; unclear D gene. Germline loops: CDR1 MNHNS, CDR2 SASEGT. Between the trimmed V and J ends, which lost 7 bases and 5 bases, there was a span of 14 bases. The CDR3 is 13 residues long. CDR3 sequence: CASTKGEWTEAFF. The CDR3 DNA follows: TGTGCCAGCACCAAGGGTGAGTGGACTGAAGCTTTCTTT.

This sequence joins TRBV7-9 and TRBJ1-5; D gene ambiguous. The CDR3 totals 14 residues. From germline, CDR1 is SEHNR and CDR2 FQNEAQ (reference sequence). V gave up 2 bases and J gave up 5 bases, with 10 bases separating them. The CDR3: CASSLTGDHQPQHF. CDR3 nucleotides: TGTGCCAGCAGCTTAACGGGAGACCATCAGCCCCAGCATTTT.

The V and J genes are TRBV29-1 and TRBJ1-2; 8 nucleotides align to TRBD1. Germline lookup yields CDR1 SQVTM and CDR2 ANQGSEA. The CDR3 spans 13 residues. Germline trimming cut 5 bases from V and 8 bases from J; bases unmatched to any gene: 10. This CDR3 is CSVSYGQGGGYTF. CDR3 nucleotides: TGCAGCGTTAGTTATGGACAGGGTGGCGGCTACACCTTC.

J is TRBJ2-7 and V is TRBV20-1, with TRBD1 identical over 9 bases. This CDR3 comprises 13 residues. Germline lookup yields CDR1 DFQATT and CDR2 SNEGSKA (reference sequence). The CDR3 region is CSHGGQGYYEQYF. Here the CDR3 DNA reads TGCTCTCATGGGGGACAGGGATACTACGAGCAGTACTTC.

This chain connects TRBV15 to TRBJ2-7; possible D gene TRBD1, 6 bases. V was trimmed by 0 bases and J by 4 bases, leaving 10 bases between them. CDR3 length: 14 residues. Germline values: CDR1 LNHNV, CDR2 YYDKDF (reference sequence). CDR3 nucleotides: TGTGCCACCAGCAGAGATAGAGGACAGTACGAGCAGTACTTC. As protein: CATSRDRGQYEQYF. The full variable domain, its missing parts supplied by reference TRBV15 and TRBJ2-7, is DAMVIQNPRYQVTQFGKPVTLSCSQTLNHNVMYWYQQKSSQAPKLLFHYYDKDFNNEADTPDNFQSRRPNTSFCFLDIRSPGLGDTAMYLCATSRDRGQYEQYFGPGTRLTVT.

The chain combines TRBV10-3 with TRBJ1-2; 9 positions agree with TRBD1. CDR1 ENHRY and CDR2 SYGVKD come from the germline V gene. J gave up 7 bases and V 7 bases, and 4 bases lay outside the gene matches. The CDR3 length is 12 residues. This chain's CDR3 is CAITRDRAGYTF. CDR3 nucleotides: TGTGCCATCACCCGGGACAGGGCTGGCTACACCTTC.

This chain connects TRBV19 to TRBJ2-5; D unclear. The germline gives CDR1 LNHDA, CDR2 SQIVND (reference sequence). There are 14 residues in the CDR3. Deletions cut 3 bases from V and 4 bases from J, with 12 bases between. CDR3 sequence reads: CASSMSYRAETQYF. DNA of the CDR3: TGTGCCAGTAGTATGAGTTACAGAGCAGAGACCCAGTACTTC.

The rearrangement links TRBV7-9 to TRBJ2-3, with D perhaps matching TRBD2 (5 bases). Germline V gene lookup returns CDR1 SEHNR and CDR2 FQNEAQ (reference sequence). This CDR3 is built from 15 residues. Trimming stripped 10 bases from V and 2 bases from J, with 19 bases between. CDR3 nucleotides: TGTGCCACCGCCTTTTCTAGCAGTCCCACAGATACGCAGTATTTT. This translates into CATAFSSSPTDTQYF. The full variable domain, completed using reference TRBV7-9 and TRBJ2-3, is DTGVSQNPRHKITKRGQNVTFRCDPISEHNRLYWYRQTLGQGPEFLTYFQNEAQLEKSRLLSDRFSAERPKGSFSTLEIQRTEQGDSAMYLCATAFSSSPTDTQYFGPGTRLTVL.

This clonotype came up a few times. The chain has TRBV7-9 and TRBJ1-1; D might be TRBD1 (6 bases). The V and J ends lost 7 bases and 3 bases respectively, with 21 bases between them. Germline values: CDR1 SEHNR, CDR2 FQNEAQ (reference sequence). The CDR3 spans 16 residues. The CDR3 reads CASITGGGRMDTEAFF. CDR3 DNA: TGTGCCAGCATCACAGGAGGGGGGCGCATGGACACTGAAGCTTTCTTT.